This record looks at one T cell receptor (beta chain) sequence and its context. These data belong to a study of Tregs in tolerant kidney transplant recipients. The CDR3 has 11 amino acids. The V gene lost 6 bases and the J gene lost 6 bases, with 8 bases spanning the gap. The V gene's germline CDR1 is LNHDA and CDR2 SQIVND (reference sequence). Generated by immunoSEQ multiplex PCR, the TCRdb table keeps only in-frame clones and is missing some. The sample has roughly 66,000 clones, 92% seen once. This chain links TRBV19 with TRBJ1-1; D might be TRBD1 (5 bases). The sequence was obtained from a human donor who received a combined kidney and bone marrow transplant. The source material was CD8+ T cells from blood, sampled before the transplant. CDR3: CASRQGPEAFF. The CDR3 region has the DNA TGTGCCAGTAGGCAGGGCCCTGAAGCTTTCTTT.